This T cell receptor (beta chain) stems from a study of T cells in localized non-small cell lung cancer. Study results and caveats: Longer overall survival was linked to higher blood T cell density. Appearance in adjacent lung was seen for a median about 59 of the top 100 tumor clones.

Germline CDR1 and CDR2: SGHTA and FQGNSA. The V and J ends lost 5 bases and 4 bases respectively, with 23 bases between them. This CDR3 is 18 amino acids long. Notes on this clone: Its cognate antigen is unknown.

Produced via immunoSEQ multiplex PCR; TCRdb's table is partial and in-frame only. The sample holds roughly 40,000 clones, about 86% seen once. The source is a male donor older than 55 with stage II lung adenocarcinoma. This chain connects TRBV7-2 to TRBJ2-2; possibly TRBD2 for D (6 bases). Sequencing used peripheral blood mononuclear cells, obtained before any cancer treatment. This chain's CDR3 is CASSLTSFRAGGTGELFF. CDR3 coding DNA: TGTGCCAGCAGCCTTACGTCTTTTCGGGCCGGGGGCACCGGGGAGCTGTTTTTT.